This TCR beta chain was retrieved from a study of CD8+CD57+ T cells in acquired aplastic anemia. Trimming removed 5 bases at V and 5 bases at J, with 18 bases between. Germline V CDR1 and CDR2: LNHDA, SQIVND (reference sequence). This CDR3 is built from 15 residues. Individuals selected for sequencing had exhibited CD8+CD57+ cell expansion on flow cytometry. This clonotype was seen at least ten times. The template for TCR beta VDJ and CDR3 sequence profiling was genomic DNA. TCRdb analysed the reads with MiXCR anew, one entry per CDR3 protein. The table has around 500,000 distinct CDR3 sequences, about a third seen once.

This sequence joins TRBV19 and TRBJ1-1, with a weak D call TRBD1 (6 bases). The receptor comes from a human donor with aplastic anemia. Input material: sorted CD4+, CD8+, or CD8+CD57+ T cells (not recorded which) from PBMCs. Here the CDR3 reads CASSYSPRRGTEAFF. For the CDR3, the DNA is TGTGCCAGTAGTTACAGCCCACGCAGGGGAACTGAAGCTTTCTTT.